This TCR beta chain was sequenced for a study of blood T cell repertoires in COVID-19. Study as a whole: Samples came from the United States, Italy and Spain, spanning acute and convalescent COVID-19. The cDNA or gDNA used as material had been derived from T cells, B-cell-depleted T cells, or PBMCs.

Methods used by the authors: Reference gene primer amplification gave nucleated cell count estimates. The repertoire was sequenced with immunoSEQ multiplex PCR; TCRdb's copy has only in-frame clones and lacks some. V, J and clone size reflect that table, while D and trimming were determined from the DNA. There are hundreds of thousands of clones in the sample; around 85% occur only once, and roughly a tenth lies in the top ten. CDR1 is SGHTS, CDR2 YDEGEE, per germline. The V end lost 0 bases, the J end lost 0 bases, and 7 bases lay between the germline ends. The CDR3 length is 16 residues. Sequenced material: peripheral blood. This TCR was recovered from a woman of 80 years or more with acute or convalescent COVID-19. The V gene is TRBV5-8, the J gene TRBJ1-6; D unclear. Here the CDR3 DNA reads TGTGCCAGCAGCTTGGGCGGGAGCTCCTATAATTCACCCCTCCACTTT. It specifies CASSLGGSSYNSPLHF.